This T cell receptor beta chain was found in a study of CD4 T cells in relation to SARS-CoV-2 and coronaviruses. TCRdb's table, derived via immunoSEQ multiplex PCR, lists solely in-frame clones and lacks some. The repertoire holds around 11,000 clones, roughly 77% seen once, with roughly a sixth in the top ten. CD4+ T cells from unexposed donors were obtained before the COVID-19 pandemic (2011-2018). CD4+ T cells were isolated from the cells after more than 8 days of culture. CDR3 length equals 14 residues. Germline CDR1 is SNHLY and CDR2 is FYNNEI. Trimming cost V 10 bases and J 4 bases, with 19 bases left between them. In regard to this clone: Its antigen is undetermined.

The sequenced sample consisted of CD4+ T cells from PBMCs, cultured in vitro. This chain uses TRBV2 with TRBJ1-2, with D tentatively TRBD1 (5 bases). This clonotype originated in a human donor in good health. The CDR3 bases are TGTGCCAACCCCGGGCAGGGCCGGGGCTATGGCTACACCTTC. Translation: CANPGQGRGYGYTF.